Following are 32 T cell receptor beta chains from one sample sequenced in a study of blood T cell repertoires in COVID-19. Only in-frame clones appear in the TCRdb table, and some are missing; sequencing was by immunoSEQ multiplex PCR. Of 19,000 or so clones listed, 86% are singletons. Sequencing was done on a sample of peripheral blood. These receptors all stem from a man between 65 and 85 years old with acute or convalescent COVID-19.

V is TRBV7-2 and J is TRBJ2-2; 10 nucleotides agree with TRBD1. With V trimmed by 3 bases and J by 7 bases, 5 bases remained unmatched. This CDR3 contains 15 residues. Germline CDR1 SGHTA, CDR2 FQGNSA. The CDR3 sequence: CASSFPGQGIGELFF. CDR3 bases: TGTGCCAGCAGCTTTCCGGGACAGGGGATCGGGGAGCTGTTTTTT.

Written as DNA, the CDR3 is TGTGCCAGCAGCACCGGGACAGGGGTGTATAATTCACCCCTCCACTTT. It codes for CASSTGTGVYNSPLHF. The chain is built from TRBV5-6 and TRBJ1-6; 10 nucleotides align to TRBD1. In germline, CDR1 is SGHDT, CDR2 YYEEEE. CDR3 length equals 16 residues. Trimming took 4 bases from V and 4 from J; bases not matched to a gene: 5. Looking up the rest from reference TRBV5-6 and TRBJ1-6 gives the full variable domain: DAGVTQSPTHLIKTRGQQVTLRCSPKSGHDTVSWYQQALGQGPQFIFQYYEEEERQRGNFPDRFSGHQFPNYSSELNVNALLLGDSALYLCASSTGTGVYNSPLHFGNGTRLTVT.

The chain is built from TRBV5-1 and TRBJ2-1; the match to TRBD2 covers 12 bases. CDR1 is SGHRS, CDR2 YFSETQ, per germline. The CDR3 runs to 17 residues. The junction had 8 bases not matched to a gene; V was cut back by 4 bases and J by 3 bases. DNA of the CDR3: TGCGCCAGCAGCGCGGGGACTAGCGGGTCCCTCTACAATGAGCAGTTCTTC. Its protein product is CASSAGTSGSLYNEQFF. The full variable domain, with the rest looked up from reference TRBV5-1 and TRBJ2-1, is KAGVTQTPRYLIKTRGQQVTLSCSPISGHRSVSWYQQTPGQGLQFLFEYFSETQRNKGNFPGRFSGRQFSNSRSEMNVSTLELGDSALYLCASSAGTSGSLYNEQFFGPGTRLTVL.

The CDR3: CASSTGWRREKLFF. CDR3 DNA sequence: TGTGCCAGTAGTACAGGGTGGCGGCGAGAAAAACTGTTTTTT. V is TRBV19 and J is TRBJ1-4; TRBD1 is a possible D gene (5 bases). CDR3 length equals 14 residues. V shed 4 bases and J shed 8 bases, with 14 bases lying between them. CDR1 and CDR2 (germline): LNHDA, SQIVND (reference sequence).

The CDR3 coding sequence is TGTGCCAGCAGTGGAAACAGGGGGGAACCCTACGAGCAGTACTTC. This gives the protein CASSGNRGEPYEQYF. The chain has TRBV25-1 and TRBJ2-7, with TRBD1 matching 8 bases. V shed 4 bases and J 2 bases; nucleotides not matched to a gene: 7. The CDR3 runs 15 residues. Germline values: CDR1 MGHDK, CDR2 SYGVNS.

The genes are TRBV11-2 and TRBJ2-1; TRBD2 might be the D (6 bases). CDR3 length: 15 amino acids. Germline V gene lookup returns CDR1 SGHAT and CDR2 FQNNGV. V was trimmed by 1 base and J by 2 bases, leaving 9 bases between them. The CDR3 nucleotides read TGTGCCAGCAGCTTAGTCGGGGGAGCCTACAATGAGCAGTTCTTC. This codes for CASSLVGGAYNEQFF.

This clone was detected only a few times. J is TRBJ2-3 and V is TRBV5-1, with 16 bases aligning to TRBD2. Germline-derived CDR1 and CDR2 are SGHRS and YFSETQ. The CDR3 extends over 17 amino acids. V was pared by 4 bases and J by 2 bases, with 4 bases of the junction left unmatched. CDR3 coding DNA: TGCGCCAGCAGCCCCGGGACTAGCGGGAGGGCCACAGATACGCAGTATTTT. This encodes CASSPGTSGRATDTQYF.

The rearrangement joins TRBV6-5 to TRBJ2-7; maybe TRBD2 (6 bases). Trimming left V 2 bases short and J 2 bases short, with 13 bases between. CDR1 is MNHEY, CDR2 SVGAGI, per germline. CDR3 size: 15 residues. The chain's CDR3 is CASSYSLRGPYEQYF. The CDR3 DNA follows: TGTGCCAGCAGTTACAGTCTGCGGGGCCCCTACGAGCAGTACTTC.

V is TRBV5-4 and J is TRBJ1-1; D gene ambiguous. Trimming shortened V by 7 bases and J by 4 bases, and 8 bases separated the two germline ends. This CDR3 contains 11 residues. Germline CDR1 SGHNT, CDR2 YYREEE (reference sequence). The CDR3 DNA follows: TGTGCCAGCGGGGAGGCCACTGAAGCTTTCTTT. It specifies CASGEATEAFF.

V is TRBV11-2 and J is TRBJ2-7; D is possibly TRBD1 (6 bases). CDR1 and CDR2 (germline): SGHAT, FQNNGV. CDR3 length: 16 amino acids. Trimming took 5 bases from V and 2 from J, leaving 19 bases between them. The CDR3 protein is CASSPIARTETYEQYF. CDR3 nucleotides: TGTGCCAGCAGCCCTATAGCTCGGACAGAGACCTACGAGCAGTACTTC.

The chain employs TRBV5-6 and TRBJ1-4, with a weak D call TRBD1 (6 bases). Trimming left V 6 bases short and J 4 bases short, with 16 bases between. The germline V gene has CDR1 SGHDT and CDR2 YYEEEE. The length of the CDR3 is 15 residues. CDR3 DNA: TGTGCCAGCATCCGCTGGGGCAGGGGTAATGAAAAACTGTTTTTT. Protein product: CASIRWGRGNEKLFF.

The rearrangement links TRBV12-3 or TRBV12-4 to TRBJ2-4, with a possible D match to TRBD2 (6 bases). This CDR3 has 13 residues. Trimming took off 5 bases at V and 8 bases at J, with 13 bases between the two ends. CDR3: CASSTGGADIQYF. In DNA, the CDR3 is TGTGCCAGCAGTACCGGAGGGGCTGACATTCAGTACTTC.

DNA for the CDR3: TGTGCCAGCAGCTTGATACCAGCGGGAGATACGCAGTATTTT. Amino acid sequence: CASSLIPAGDTQYF. J is TRBJ2-3 and V is TRBV5-4, with D tentatively TRBD2 (6 bases). CDR3 length: 14 amino acids. From germline, CDR1 is SGHNT and CDR2 YYREEE (reference sequence). V shed 1 base and J shed 5 bases, with 11 bases lying between them. The complete variable domain, with remaining parts taken from reference TRBV5-4 and TRBJ2-3, reads ETGVTQSPTHLIKTRGQQVTLRCSSQSGHNTVSWYQQALGQGPQFIFQYYREEENGRGNFPPRFSGLQFPNYSSELNVNALELDDSALYLCASSLIPAGDTQYFGPGTRLTVL.

This clone was counted only a few times. A junction end diverges from the germline sequence, so it may reflect a read error. This CDR3 is also generated by other DNA sequences in the sample. The rearrangement uses TRBV9 and TRBJ2-5; 9 positions agree with TRBD2. This CDR3 is built from 15 residues. The germline V gene encodes CDR1 SGDLS and CDR2 YYNGEE. In DNA, the CDR3 is TGCCCCAGCCGCGGCGGGGGGGGGCCCCAAGAGACCCAGTACTTC. It specifies CPSRGGGGPQETQYF.

The chain links TRBV18 to TRBJ2-7; D possibly corresponds to TRBD1 (6 bases). V lost 2 bases and J lost 6, with 11 bases in between. CDR3 length equals 13 residues. The V gene's germline CDR1 is KGHSH and CDR2 LQKENI. CDR3 in amino acids: CASSPNDRSEQYF. The CDR3 DNA is TGTGCCAGCTCACCAAATGACAGGAGCGAGCAGTACTTC.

The chain links TRBV5-1 to TRBJ1-2; 7 bases are shared with TRBD1. Trimming cost V 3 bases and J 1 base; bases outside gene matches: 9. CDR3 length equals 16 residues. Germline CDR1 is SGHRS and CDR2 is YFSETQ. The CDR3 is CASSYGTARSNYGYTF. In nucleotides, the CDR3 is TGCGCCAGCAGCTACGGGACAGCCCGGAGTAACTATGGCTACACCTTC.

The chain recombines TRBV7-2 with TRBJ2-5; D not resolved. The V end was cut by 0 bases, the J end by 4 bases, with 3 bases between. This CDR3 has 12 amino acids. The germline V gene encodes CDR1 SGHTA and CDR2 FQGNSA. CDR3 nucleotide sequence: TGTGCCAGCAGCTTAGCGCGAGAGACCCAGTACTTC. This sequence encodes CASSLARETQYF.

J is TRBJ2-4 and V is TRBV5-4; 8 positions agree with TRBD2. The CDR3 runs to 16 residues. Germline assignment: CDR1 SGHNT and CDR2 YYREEE (reference sequence). J gave up 0 bases and V 4 bases, and 6 bases lay outside the gene matches. For the CDR3, the DNA is TGTGCCAGCAGCCGACCAGCGGGAGAAGCCAAAAACATTCAGTACTTC. The encoded protein is CASSRPAGEAKNIQYF.

This sequence joins TRBV6-2 or TRBV6-3 and TRBJ2-1; TRBD2 agrees at 9 bases. The CDR3 has 14 residues. Germline CDR1 is MNHEY and CDR2 is SVGEGT. Trimming at V came to 5 bases and at J to 5 bases, leaving 4 bases not matched to a gene. CDR3 nucleotide sequence: TGTGCCAGCAGTCGTAGCGGGAGTAACAATGAGCAGTTCTTC. This codes for CASSRSGSNNEQFF.

The chain is built from TRBV12-5 and TRBJ1-3; D is possibly TRBD1 (5 bases). Germline CDR1 reads LGHNT; CDR2 reads FRNRAP. Trimming shortened V by 3 bases and J by 0 bases, and 15 bases separated the two germline ends. There are 17 residues in the CDR3. CDR3 amino acids: CASGFSLGPSSGNTIYF. The DNA for the CDR3 is TGTGCTAGTGGTTTCTCCTTGGGGCCGAGCTCTGGAAACACCATATATTTT. Using reference TRBV12-5 and TRBJ1-3 for the parts outside the CDR3, the full variable domain is DARVTQTPRHKVTEMGQEVTMRCQPILGHNTVFWYRQTMMQGLELLAYFRNRAPLDDSGMPKDRFSAEMPDATLATLKIQPSEPRDSAVYFCASGFSLGPSSGNTIYFGEGSWLTVV.

The chain couples TRBV18 to TRBJ2-2, with D possibly matching TRBD2 (6 bases). The CDR3 totals 17 residues. The germline gives CDR1 KGHSH, CDR2 LQKENI. V shed 3 bases and J shed 1 base, with 15 bases lying between them. Here the CDR3 reads CASSPVPPGRNTGELFF. CDR3 nucleotides: TGTGCCAGCTCACCCGTCCCTCCCGGGAGGAACACCGGGGAGCTGTTTTTT.

The chain employs TRBV12-3 or TRBV12-4 and TRBJ1-5; 7 nucleotides line up with TRBD1. The CDR3 runs to 13 residues. J lost 7 bases, V lost 6 bases, and 6 bases had no gene match. Written as DNA, the CDR3 is TGTGCCAGCAGACGACAGGGCTGGCAGCCCCAGCATTTT. Amino acids: CASRRQGWQPQHF.

This clone occurred a few times. The chain uses TRBV7-2 and TRBJ2-1; TRBD2 aligns across 11 bases. V lost 4 bases to trimming and J lost 9 bases; unmatched junction nucleotides: 8. This CDR3 is 15 amino acids long. CDR1 and CDR2 (germline): SGHTA, FQGNSA. The CDR3 bases are TGTGCCAGCAGCTCGGTAATAGCGGGAGGGGTTGAGCAGTTCTTC. Its protein product is CASSSVIAGGVEQFF.

This chain's CDR3 is CASSTVGDSANTGELFF. CDR3 in DNA: TGTGCCAGCAGCACTGTGGGGGACAGTGCGAACACCGGGGAGCTGTTTTTT. The chain is built from TRBV7-9 and TRBJ2-2, with TRBD1 identical over 7 bases. The J segment lost 0 bases and the V segment lost 5 bases, leaving 9 bases of the junction unmatched. Germline assignment: CDR1 SEHNR and CDR2 FQNEAQ (reference sequence). The CDR3 is 17 amino acids.

The rearrangement joins TRBV18 to TRBJ2-2, with D possibly being TRBD1 (6 bases). Germline CDR1 is KGHSH and CDR2 is LQKENI. The CDR3 is 18 residues long. With 1 base removed from V and 4 bases from J, the gap between germline ends came to 19 bases. The CDR3: CASSPRGPGAVGTGELFF. The DNA for the CDR3 is TGTGCCAGCTCACCACGGGGACCAGGGGCCGTGGGCACCGGGGAGCTGTTTTTT.

The V call is TRBV7-2, the J call TRBJ2-5, with D perhaps matching TRBD1 (6 bases). V was clipped by 5 bases and J by 1 base, with 11 bases between them. CDR3 length equals 14 residues. CDR1 is SGHTA, CDR2 FQGNSA, per germline. CDR3 protein: CASSGWGPQETQYF. The CDR3 DNA is TGTGCCAGCAGCGGATGGGGGCCCCAAGAGACCCAGTACTTC. Full variable domain (rest looked up from reference TRBV7-2 and TRBJ2-5): GAGVSQSPSNKVTEKGKDVELRCDPISGHTALYWYRQSLGQGLEFLIYFQGNSAPDKSGLPSDRFSAERTGGSVSTLTIQRTQQEDSAVYLCASSGWGPQETQYFGPGTRLLVL.

The V and J genes are TRBV9 and TRBJ2-5; 14 bases fit TRBD2. Germline V gives CDR1 SGDLS, CDR2 YYNGEE. The trim removed 6 bases at V and 4 bases at J, leaving 8 bases unmatched. The CDR3 is made up of 16 amino acids. The CDR3 region is CASNRLAGGPRETQYF. CDR3 DNA: TGTGCCAGCAACCGACTAGCGGGAGGGCCGAGAGAGACCCAGTACTTC.

The chain has TRBV9 and TRBJ2-1, with D unclear. V lost 4 bases, J lost 6 bases, and 14 bases lay in between. CDR3 length: 14 amino acids. CDR1 is SGDLS, CDR2 YYNGEE, per germline. The CDR3 DNA reads TGTGCCAGCAGCCGACTTCTAGGAAGCAATGAGCAGTTCTTC. The encoded protein is CASSRLLGSNEQFF.

This clone showed up just once. The chain combines TRBV5-1 with TRBJ1-2; 7 bases match TRBD1. The junction had 10 bases not matched to a gene; V was cut back by 0 bases and J by 8 bases. In germline, CDR1 is SGHRS, CDR2 YFSETQ. CDR3 length equals 15 residues. DNA for the CDR3: TGCGCCAGCAGCTTGGGACCTAGGACAGGAGCGGGCTACACCTTC. Translation gives CASSLGPRTGAGYTF. The full variable domain, rest sourced from reference TRBV5-1 and TRBJ1-2, is KAGVTQTPRYLIKTRGQQVTLSCSPISGHRSVSWYQQTPGQGLQFLFEYFSETQRNKGNFPGRFSGRQFSNSRSEMNVSTLELGDSALYLCASSLGPRTGAGYTFGSGTRLTVV.

The chain carries TRBV15 and TRBJ1-2; D not certain. The germline V and J ends were trimmed by 0 bases and 4 bases, with 3 bases remaining between them. Germline CDR1 LNHNV, CDR2 YYDKDF (reference sequence). The CDR3 sequence is 12 residues long. The CDR3 region has the DNA TGTGCCACCAGCAGAGATAGCTATGGCTACACCTTC. It specifies CATSRDSYGYTF.

V gene TRBV9 combines with J gene TRBJ2-5; 8 positions match TRBD1. V shed 4 bases and J 4 bases; nucleotides not matched to a gene: 6. There are 14 residues in the CDR3. Germline V gene data show CDR1 as SGDLS and CDR2 as YYNGEE. CDR3 nucleotide sequence: TGTGCCAGCAGCCAGGACAGGGTAGGAGAGACCCAGTACTTC. Protein: CASSQDRVGETQYF.

This clone has just a few counts. This rearrangement joins TRBV27 to TRBJ2-7; weak D call: TRBD1 (5 bases). The CDR3 extends over 13 amino acids. Germline loops: CDR1 MNHEY, CDR2 SMNVEV (reference sequence). Trimming cost V 3 bases and J 6 bases, with 12 bases left between them. CDR3 region: CASSLVQQGEQYF. CDR3 sequence (DNA): TGTGCCAGCAGTTTGGTTCAGCAGGGCGAGCAGTACTTC.